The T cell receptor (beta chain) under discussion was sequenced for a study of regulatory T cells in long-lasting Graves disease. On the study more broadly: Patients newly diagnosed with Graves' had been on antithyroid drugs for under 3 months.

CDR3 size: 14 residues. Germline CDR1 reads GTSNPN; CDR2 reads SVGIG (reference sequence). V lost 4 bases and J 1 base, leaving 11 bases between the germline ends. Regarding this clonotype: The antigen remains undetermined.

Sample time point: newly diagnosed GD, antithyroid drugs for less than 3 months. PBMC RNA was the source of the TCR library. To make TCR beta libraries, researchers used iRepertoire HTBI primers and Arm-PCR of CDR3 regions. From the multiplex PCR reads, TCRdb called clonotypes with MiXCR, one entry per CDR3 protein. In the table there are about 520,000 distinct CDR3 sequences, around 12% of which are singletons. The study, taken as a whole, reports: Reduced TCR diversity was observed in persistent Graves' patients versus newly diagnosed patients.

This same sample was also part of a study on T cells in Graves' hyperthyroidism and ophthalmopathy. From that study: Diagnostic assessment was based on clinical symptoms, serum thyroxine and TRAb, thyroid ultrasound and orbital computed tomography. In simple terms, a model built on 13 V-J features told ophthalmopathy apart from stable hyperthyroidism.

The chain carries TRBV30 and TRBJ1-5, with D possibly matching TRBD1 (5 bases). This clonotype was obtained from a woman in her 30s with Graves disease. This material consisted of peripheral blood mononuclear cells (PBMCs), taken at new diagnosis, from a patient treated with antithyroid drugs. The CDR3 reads CAWTGAGSNQPQHF. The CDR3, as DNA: TGTGCCTGGACCGGGGCTGGAAGCAATCAGCCCCAGCATTTT.